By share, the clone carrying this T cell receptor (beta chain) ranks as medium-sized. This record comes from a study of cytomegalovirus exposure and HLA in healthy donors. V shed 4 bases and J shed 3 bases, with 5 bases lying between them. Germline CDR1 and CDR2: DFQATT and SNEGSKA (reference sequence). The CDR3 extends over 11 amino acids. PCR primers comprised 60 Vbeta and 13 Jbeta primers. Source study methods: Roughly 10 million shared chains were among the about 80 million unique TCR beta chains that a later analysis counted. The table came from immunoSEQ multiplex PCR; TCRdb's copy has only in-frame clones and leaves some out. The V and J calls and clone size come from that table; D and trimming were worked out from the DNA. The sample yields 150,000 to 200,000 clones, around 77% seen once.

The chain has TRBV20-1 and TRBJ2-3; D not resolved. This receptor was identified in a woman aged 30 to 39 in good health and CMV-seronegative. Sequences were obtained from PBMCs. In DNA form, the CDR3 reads TGCAGTGCTAAGAGGACAGATACGCAGTATTTT. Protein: CSAKRTDTQYF.